Presented here are 28 T cell receptor beta chains from one specimen sequenced in a study of T cell responses to AZD1222 COVID-19 vaccine. Only in-frame clones appear in the TCRdb table, and some are missing; sequencing was by immunoSEQ multiplex PCR. The data show approximately 120,000 clones, around 92% seen once. The source material was peripheral blood, sampled on day 0 of AZD1222 vaccination. Source of these receptors: an adult in good health.

The rearrangement joins TRBV5-4 to TRBJ2-1, with a tentative D call TRBD2 (6 bases). The CDR3 consists of 15 residues. Germline V CDR1 and CDR2: SGHNT, YYREEE (reference sequence). With 2 bases removed from V and 0 bases from J, the gap between germline ends came to 9 bases. CDR3 region: CASSFAGSSYNEQFF. Here the CDR3 DNA reads TGTGCCAGCAGCTTCGCCGGGAGCTCCTACAATGAGCAGTTCTTC.

This clone was observed once. The CDR3 bases are TGTGCCAGCAGTGGTCCGGGACACTACAATCAGCCCCAGCATTTT. Its translation: CASSGPGHYNQPQHF. The V gene is TRBV2, the J gene TRBJ1-5; TRBD1 might be the D (6 bases). CDR3 size: 15 residues. Per the germline V gene, CDR1 is SNHLY and CDR2 is FYNNEI. Trimming took 4 bases from V and 3 from J, leaving 13 bases between them.

The chain joins TRBV3-1 (or the pseudogene TRBV3-2) to TRBJ1-1; D not certain. V was shortened by 1 base and J by 4 bases, with 4 bases between the two germline ends. The germline CDR1 and CDR2 sequences are LGHDT and YNNKEL (reference sequence). CDR3 length: 12 amino acids. The DNA for the CDR3 is TGTGCCAGCAGCCAAGCCGCCACTGAAGCTTTCTTT. Its protein is CASSQAATEAFF.

Here the CDR3 reads CASSLTGRAGANVLTF. DNA for the CDR3: TGTGCCAGTAGTCTCACCGGGAGAGCTGGGGCCAACGTCCTGACTTTC. The chain carries TRBV19 and TRBJ2-6; maybe TRBD2 (6 bases). Germline values: CDR1 LNHDA, CDR2 SQIVND (reference sequence). The CDR3 is 16 amino acids. The V end was cut by 5 bases, the J end by 2 bases, with 13 bases between. Based on the CDR3 plus reference TRBV19 and TRBJ2-6, the full variable domain is DGGITQSPKYLFRKEGQNVTLSCEQNLNHDAMYWYRQDPGQGLRLIYYSQIVNDFQKGDIAEGYSVSREKKESFPLTVTSAQKNPTAFYLCASSLTGRAGANVLTFGAGSRLTVL.

The chain couples TRBV5-8 to TRBJ1-2; no clear D gene. The CDR3 is 13 residues long. Trimming took 4 bases from V and 0 from J, leaving 7 bases between them. From germline, CDR1 is SGHTS and CDR2 YDEGEE. For the CDR3, the DNA is TGTGCCAGCAGCCAAGGACCTAACTATGGCTACACCTTC. It specifies CASSQGPNYGYTF.

The chain joins TRBV7-3 to TRBJ1-2; D possibly corresponds to TRBD1 (5 bases). Germline V gene lookup returns CDR1 SGHTA and CDR2 FQGTGA. V dropped 2 bases and J dropped 4 bases, with 11 bases sitting between them. CDR3 length: 14 residues. CDR3 DNA: TGTGCCAGCAGCTTAGGAGAGGGGCGCTATGGCTACACCTTC. Translated: CASSLGEGRYGYTF.

The chain links TRBV12-2 to TRBJ2-2; TRBD1, the table's D call, was not compared with the DNA. TRBV12-2 is assigned pseudogene status. The length of the CDR3 is 19 residues. The CDR3 here is CASRLALPDSELNTGELFF. CDR3 nucleotides: TGTGCAAGTCGCTTAGCGCTTCCCGACAGCGAACTGAACACCGGGGAGCTGTTTTTT.

V usage is TRBV7-3 and J usage is TRBJ2-7; D not resolved. This CDR3 contains 14 residues. In germline, CDR1 is SGHTA, CDR2 FQGTGA. With 3 bases removed from V and 0 bases from J, the gap between germline ends came to 9 bases. CDR3 amino acids: CASSFQDHSYEQYF. In DNA form, the CDR3 reads TGTGCCAGCAGCTTTCAGGACCACTCCTACGAGCAGTACTTC.

The chain is built from TRBV29-1 and TRBJ2-7; 10 bases are shared with TRBD1. Per germline, CDR1 SQVTM and CDR2 ANQGSEA. With 3 bases clipped from V and 1 base from J, the junction kept 6 bases outside the gene matches. This CDR3 is built from 15 residues. The CDR3: CSVEGRDRGSYEQYF. The CDR3 region has the DNA TGCAGCGTTGAGGGAAGGGACAGGGGATCCTACGAGCAGTACTTC.

V is TRBV30 and J is TRBJ2-2, with 9 bases that match TRBD1. Germline CDR1 GTSNPN, CDR2 SVGIG (reference sequence). This CDR3 comprises 14 residues. Trimming took 4 bases from V and 6 from J; bases not matched to a gene: 6. CDR3 region: CAWNPGQGSGELFF. The DNA of the CDR3 is TGTGCCTGGAATCCGGGACAGGGTTCCGGGGAGCTGTTTTTT.

The chain links TRBV28 to TRBJ1-4, with a weak D call TRBD1 (6 bases). The germline V and J ends were trimmed by 8 bases and 7 bases, with 17 bases remaining between them. The V gene's germline CDR1 is MDHEN and CDR2 SYDVKM. CDR3 length equals 14 residues. In DNA form, the CDR3 reads TGTGCCAGCGAAACTAAAGGGGGTGGTGAAAAACTGTTTTTT. The encoded protein is CASETKGGGEKLFF.

This clone appeared a few times. V is TRBV10-3 and J is TRBJ1-3; D gene unclear. The length of the CDR3 is 17 residues. Trimming shortened V by 0 bases and J by 2 bases, and 14 bases separated the two germline ends. Germline CDR1 reads ENHRY; CDR2 reads SYGVKD. The DNA of the CDR3 is TGTGCCATCAGTGAGTCGAACCCCCGTGCCGCTGGAAACACCATATATTTT. Amino acid sequence: CAISESNPRAAGNTIYF.

The chain uses TRBV20-1 and TRBJ1-4, with 7 bases lining up with TRBD1. Per germline, CDR1 DFQATT and CDR2 SNEGSKA (reference sequence). The CDR3 is 16 residues long. Losses at the gene ends were 3 bases for V and 6 bases for J; bases not matched to a gene: 13. CDR3: CSASLAGGRIDEKLFF. Written as DNA, the CDR3 is TGCAGTGCTAGTCTGGCAGGGGGTCGTATTGATGAAAAACTGTTTTTT.

This clone was picked up one time. This chain links TRBV9 with TRBJ1-1; TRBD1 is a possible D gene (5 bases). CDR1 and CDR2 from the germline V gene are SGDLS and YYNGEE. V shed 0 bases and J shed 5 bases, with 11 bases lying between them. This CDR3 comprises 14 residues. The CDR3 reads CASSVVTGETEAFF. In DNA form, the CDR3 reads TGTGCCAGCAGCGTAGTAACAGGCGAGACTGAAGCTTTCTTT.

This clone was recorded only once. The V gene is TRBV24-1, the J gene TRBJ2-1; 13 bases fit TRBD2. The germline V gene encodes CDR1 KGHDR and CDR2 SFDVKD. The V and J ends lost 5 bases and 7 bases, in that order; junction bases with no gene match: 19. The CDR3 sequence is 20 residues long. The CDR3 reads CATSANVGRTSGSSENEQFF. The CDR3 region has the DNA TGTGCCACCAGTGCAAACGTAGGGAGGACTAGCGGGAGCTCGGAAAATGAGCAGTTCTTC.

The V gene is TRBV19, the J gene TRBJ1-3, with D unclear. Per the germline V gene, CDR1 is LNHDA and CDR2 is SQIVND (reference sequence). V gave up 7 bases and J gave up 0 bases, with 10 bases separating them. The CDR3 has 14 residues. CDR3 in DNA: TGTGCCAGTAAGGCGCAGGCCTCTGGAAACACCATATATTTT. Its translation is CASKAQASGNTIYF.

The J gene is TRBJ2-2, the V gene TRBV20-1; 9 positions match TRBD2. V shed 6 bases and J 4 bases; nucleotides not matched to a gene: 9. The CDR3 contains 15 residues. Per germline, CDR1 DFQATT and CDR2 SNEGSKA (reference sequence). CDR3 DNA sequence: TGCAGTGCAAGTCTAGCGGGAAGGGGCACCGGGGAGCTGTTTTTT. Translating gives CSASLAGRGTGELFF.

The rearrangement links TRBV2 to TRBJ1-6; 7 bases fit TRBD1. Trimming at V came to 6 bases and at J to 2 bases, leaving 4 bases not matched to a gene. This CDR3 is 15 amino acids long. Germline values: CDR1 SNHLY, CDR2 FYNNEI. The CDR3 spells CASSRTGPYNSPLHF. The CDR3 DNA reads TGTGCCAGCAGCAGGACAGGTCCCTATAATTCACCCCTCCACTTT.

J is TRBJ1-2 and V is TRBV5-1; possibly TRBD1 for D (5 bases). Trimming took off 4 bases at V and 0 bases at J, with 10 bases between the two ends. Germline V gene lookup returns CDR1 SGHRS and CDR2 YFSETQ. CDR3 length: 14 residues. CDR3 bases: TGCGCCAGCAGCCGGGGACGGTCTAACTATGGCTACACCTTC. Encoded protein: CASSRGRSNYGYTF.

CDR3 protein: CASSLEDTNQPQHF. DNA of the CDR3: TGTGCCAGCTCACTTGAGGATACGAATCAGCCCCAGCATTTT. The rearrangement links TRBV18 to TRBJ1-5; no firm D call. CDR3 size: 14 residues. CDR1 and CDR2 from the germline V gene are KGHSH and LQKENI. With 4 bases removed from V and 4 bases from J, the gap between germline ends came to 11 bases.

CDR3 nucleotide sequence: TGTGCCATCAGTGAGTCGAGGTTATCGGGGACAGACAATGAGCAGTTCTTC. Residues: CAISESRLSGTDNEQFF. The chain joins TRBV10-3 to TRBJ2-1; 7 nucleotides match TRBD1. CDR3 length: 17 residues. Germline CDR1 ENHRY, CDR2 SYGVKD. Trimming removed 0 bases from V and 5 bases from J; junction bases left unmatched: 10.

CDR3 residues: CASSGSGSNTEAFF. DNA of the CDR3: TGTGCCAGCAGTGGGTCAGGGTCGAACACTGAAGCTTTCTTT. The rearrangement joins TRBV25-1 to TRBJ1-1; TRBD1 might be the D (5 bases). Germline CDR1 and CDR2: MGHDK and SYGVNS. The ends were cut back, 4 bases at V and 1 base at J, with 10 bases in the middle. This CDR3 region has 14 residues. The entire variable domain, with the rest obtained from reference TRBV25-1 and TRBJ1-1, is as follows: EADIYQTPRYLVIGTGKKITLECSQTMGHDKMYWYQQDPGMELHLIHYSYGVNSTEKGDLSSESTVSRIRTEHFPLTLESARPSHTSQYLCASSGSGSNTEAFFGQGTRLTVV.

This clone was recorded only once. The rearrangement uses TRBV11-2 and TRBJ1-5; D ambiguous. The CDR3 consists of 13 residues. Trimming cost V 2 bases and J 4 bases, with 6 bases left between them. Germline V gives CDR1 SGHAT, CDR2 FQNNGV. CDR3 bases: TGTGCCAGCAGCTTACGGGATAATCAGCCCCAGCATTTT. Its translation: CASSLRDNQPQHF.

CDR3 loop: CASSRGFSTDTQYF. For the CDR3, the DNA is TGTGCCAGCAGCCGGGGGTTTAGCACAGATACGCAGTATTTT. The chain uses TRBV27 and TRBJ2-3, with D possibly TRBD2 on 6 matching bases. Deletions cut 6 bases from V and 0 bases from J, with 10 bases between. The CDR3 spans 14 residues. Germline CDR1 reads MNHEY; CDR2 reads SMNVEV (reference sequence).

The chain combines TRBV10-3 with TRBJ2-7, with D perhaps matching TRBD2 (6 bases). The CDR3 extends over 14 amino acids. From germline, CDR1 is ENHRY and CDR2 SYGVKD. V lost 7 bases and J lost 5, with 18 bases in between. CDR3 DNA sequence: TGTGCCATCACTACTAGCCGTCGGGAGAACGAGCAGTACTTC. It is translated as CAITTSRRENEQYF.

This sequence joins TRBV9 and TRBJ2-1; 8 bases align to TRBD1. V dropped 0 bases and J dropped 8; count of bases not matched to a gene: 7. CDR1 and CDR2 (germline): SGDLS, YYNGEE. This CDR3 region has 15 residues. CDR3 amino acids: CASSVVETGVDEQFF. DNA for the CDR3: TGTGCCAGCAGCGTAGTCGAGACAGGGGTCGATGAGCAGTTCTTC. Looking up the rest from reference TRBV9 and TRBJ2-1 gives the full variable domain: DSGVTQTPKHLITATGQRVTLRCSPRSGDLSVYWYQQSLDQGLQFLIQYYNGEERAKGNILERFSAQQFPDLHSELNLSSLELGDSALYFCASSVVETGVDEQFFGPGTRLTVL.

The chain joins TRBV19 to TRBJ1-1; 7 nucleotides agree with TRBD1. After removal of 6 bases from V and 0 bases from J, the junction contained 7 bases not matched to a gene. The CDR3 length is 15 residues. Germline assignment: CDR1 LNHDA and CDR2 SQIVND (reference sequence). CDR3 loop: CASRAPGQVNTEAFF. In DNA form, the CDR3 reads TGTGCCAGTAGGGCTCCTGGACAGGTGAACACTGAAGCTTTCTTT.

The V gene is TRBV12-3 or TRBV12-4, the J gene TRBJ1-2; the D is unclear. CDR3 size: 12 residues. Trimming removed 3 bases from V and 4 bases from J, with 6 bases in between. The CDR3 is CASSFRGYGYTF. The CDR3 DNA reads as TGTGCCAGCAGTTTTCGTGGCTATGGCTACACCTTC.